This T cell receptor (beta chain) was identified during a study of T cells in Graves' hyperthyroidism and ophthalmopathy. Regarding the study as a whole: Using 13 V-J features, a model discriminated ophthalmopathy from stable hyperthyroidism.

A note on this clonotype: The antigen remains unidentified.

Germline V gives CDR1 LGHDT, CDR2 YNNKEL (reference sequence). The CDR3 loop spans 15 amino acids. The V segment lost 0 bases and the J segment 3 bases; nucleotides outside the gene matches: 5. Regions amplified from RNA transcripts were the TCR beta CDR3 regions. The HTBI primer set was used in a first-round RT-PCR of the TCR CDR3. One entry per CDR3 protein, called by TCRdb with MiXCR from the multiplex PCR reads. The sample shows around 300,000 distinct CDR3 sequences, roughly 13% of them seen only once. Researchers defined stable Graves' hyperthyroidism as no ophthalmopathy progression within 18 months.

The sequenced material came from blood. The TCR was taken from a woman between 25 and 40 years old with Graves' hyperthyroidism. The chain has TRBV3-1 and TRBJ2-7; 7 bases align to TRBD2. The CDR3 reads CASSQDPTGGYEQYF. The CDR3 bases are TGTGCCAGCAGCCAAGATCCAACGGGAGGCTACGAGCAGTACTTC.